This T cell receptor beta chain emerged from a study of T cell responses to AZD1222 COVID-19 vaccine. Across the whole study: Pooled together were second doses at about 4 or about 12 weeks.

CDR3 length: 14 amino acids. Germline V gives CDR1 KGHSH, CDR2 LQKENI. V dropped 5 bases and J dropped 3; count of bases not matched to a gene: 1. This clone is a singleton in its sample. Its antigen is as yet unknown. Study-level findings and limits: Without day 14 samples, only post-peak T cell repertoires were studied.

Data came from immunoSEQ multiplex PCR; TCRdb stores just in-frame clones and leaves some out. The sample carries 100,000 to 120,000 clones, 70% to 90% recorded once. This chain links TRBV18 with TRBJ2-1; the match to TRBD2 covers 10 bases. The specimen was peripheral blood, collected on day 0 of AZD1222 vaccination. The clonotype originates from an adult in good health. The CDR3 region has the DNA TGTGCCAGCTCAAGGACTAGCGGCTACAATGAGCAGTTCTTC. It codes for CASSRTSGYNEQFF.